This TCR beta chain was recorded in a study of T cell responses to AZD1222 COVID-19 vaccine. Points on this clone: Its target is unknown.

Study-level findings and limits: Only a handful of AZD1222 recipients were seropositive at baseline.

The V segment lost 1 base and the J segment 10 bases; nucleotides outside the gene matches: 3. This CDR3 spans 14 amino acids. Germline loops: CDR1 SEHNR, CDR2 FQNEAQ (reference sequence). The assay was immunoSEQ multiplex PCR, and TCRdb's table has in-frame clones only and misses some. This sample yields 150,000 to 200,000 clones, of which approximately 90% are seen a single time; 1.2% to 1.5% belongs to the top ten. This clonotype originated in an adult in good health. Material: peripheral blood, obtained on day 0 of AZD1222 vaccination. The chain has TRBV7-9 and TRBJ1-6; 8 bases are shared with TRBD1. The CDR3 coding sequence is TGTGCCAGCAGCTTAGGGACAGGGATATCACCCCTCCACTTT. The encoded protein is CASSLGTGISPLHF.